This TCR beta chain was obtained from a study of blood T cell repertoires in COVID-19. Study-wide context: Samples came from the United States, Italy and Spain, spanning acute and convalescent COVID-19. T cells, B-cell-depleted T cells, or PBMCs provided the cDNA or gDNA that served as material.

CDR3 length: 15 residues. The germline V and J ends were trimmed by 9 bases and 0 bases, with 15 bases remaining between them. Germline CDR1 and CDR2: LNHNV and YYDKDF (reference sequence). Original handling: Nucleated cell number was recorded as an estimate derived from reference gene primer amplification. Clones were sequenced by immunoSEQ multiplex PCR, and TCRdb holds only the in-frame ones, with some missing. V and J calls plus clone size are reproduced from that table; the DNA served to infer D and trimming. The table lists some 280,000 clones, 70% to 90% of them singletons, with about an eighth in the top ten.

Sample: peripheral blood. This chain connects TRBV15 to TRBJ2-1, with a possible D match to TRBD2 (6 bases). The receptor's source is an older woman with acute or convalescent COVID-19. The CDR3 loop reads CATQEGAHSYNEQFF. In nucleotides, the CDR3 is TGTGCCACTCAGGAGGGCGCTCACTCCTACAATGAGCAGTTCTTC.